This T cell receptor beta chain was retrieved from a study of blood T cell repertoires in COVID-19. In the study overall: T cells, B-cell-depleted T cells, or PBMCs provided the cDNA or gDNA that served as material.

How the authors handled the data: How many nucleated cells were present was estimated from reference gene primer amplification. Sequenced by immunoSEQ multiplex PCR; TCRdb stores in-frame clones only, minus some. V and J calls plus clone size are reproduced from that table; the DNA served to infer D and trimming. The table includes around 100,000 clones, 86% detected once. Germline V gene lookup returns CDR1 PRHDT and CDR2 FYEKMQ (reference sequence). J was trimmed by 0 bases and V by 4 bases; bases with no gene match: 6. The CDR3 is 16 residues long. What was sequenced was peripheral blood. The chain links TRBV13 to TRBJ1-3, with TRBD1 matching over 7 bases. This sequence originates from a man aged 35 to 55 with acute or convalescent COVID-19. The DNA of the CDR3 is TGTGCCAGCAGCTCCAGTGGGACAGTCTCTGGAAACACCATATATTTT. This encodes CASSSSGTVSGNTIYF.